A single sample gave rise to the 7 T cell receptor beta chains below, sequenced in a study of vaccination and CD4 T cells after COVID-19. The Oncomine TCR Beta short-read assay was applied to DNA of cultured CD4+ T cells. TCRdb processed the PCR reads anew with MiXCR; each CDR3 protein has one entry. The profile covers about 8,700 distinct CDR3 sequences, with 55% to 70% appearing a single time and roughly 7.2% taken by the ten largest. No cognate antigen is known for these TCRs. The treatment: 10-day PBMC culture with coronavirus spike peptide pools or control peptides (ViraFEST assay). Sequenced material: CD4+ T cells from blood, cultured in vitro. The receptor set was obtained from a human donor who had recovered from COVID-19.

The chain employs TRBV12-3 or TRBV12-4 and TRBJ1-1; D gene unclear. V dropped 1 base and J dropped 2 bases, with 14 bases sitting between them. The CDR3 runs to 16 residues. CDR3 nucleotide sequence: TGTGCCAGCAGTTTAGGGATTGTCGGGGTCAACACTGAAGCTTTCTTT. It yields the protein CASSLGIVGVNTEAFF.

The J gene is TRBJ1-6, the V gene TRBV5-1; possible D gene TRBD1, 6 bases. Germline CDR1 and CDR2: SGHRS and YFSETQ. This CDR3 contains 15 residues. V lost 4 bases and J 6 bases, leaving 14 bases between the germline ends. CDR3 protein: CASSSTGTGNSPLHF. The CDR3 nucleotides are TGCGCCAGCAGCAGTACAGGGACGGGTAATTCACCCCTCCACTTT.

This sequence joins TRBV7-2 and TRBJ1-1; D uncertain. V dropped 1 base and J dropped 2 bases, with 5 bases sitting between them. The CDR3 is 13 residues long. Germline V gives CDR1 SGHTA, CDR2 FQGNSA. This chain's CDR3 is CASSLGINTEAFF. DNA of the CDR3: TGTGCCAGCAGCTTAGGTATTAACACTGAAGCTTTCTTT.

This clonotype showed up just once. Here the CDR3 reads CASSLAGTTYEQYF. The CDR3 nucleotides are TGCGCCAGCAGCTTAGCCGGGACAACCTACGAGCAGTACTTC. The chain uses TRBV5-1 and TRBJ2-7, with TRBD1 as a possible D gene (6 bases). The CDR3 runs 14 residues. The germline V and J ends were trimmed by 2 bases and 2 bases, with 11 bases remaining between them. Germline CDR1 SGHRS, CDR2 YFSETQ.

The chain links TRBV6-1 to TRBJ2-1; D gene ambiguous. Germline V gene data show CDR1 as MNHNS and CDR2 as SASEGT. The CDR3 runs 12 residues. Trimming removed 5 bases from V and 9 bases from J, with 11 bases in between. CDR3 region: CASSQTWGEQFF. The CDR3 nucleotides are TGTGCCAGCAGTCAGACCTGGGGTGAGCAGTTCTTC.

This rearrangement joins TRBV7-3 to TRBJ2-3; the D gene is possibly TRBD2 (6 bases). CDR1 is SGHTA and CDR2 is FQGTGA in the germline V gene. V was pared by 2 bases and J by 2 bases, with 8 bases between. CDR3 size: 14 residues. In DNA form, the CDR3 reads TGTGCCAGCAGCTTAGCGGGACCCACAGATACGCAGTATTTT. As protein: CASSLAGPTDTQYF.

This clonotype is labeled as large (0.1 to 1%). The chain employs TRBV6-1 and TRBJ2-7, with TRBD2 matching over 12 bases. CDR3 length equals 14 residues. Germline V gene data show CDR1 as MNHNS and CDR2 as SASEGT. J lost 5 bases, V lost 7 bases, and 6 bases had no gene match. The CDR3 region is CASTQTSGSDEQYF. Written as DNA, the CDR3 is TGTGCCAGCACCCAGACTAGCGGGAGCGACGAGCAGTACTTC.